The 22 T cell receptor beta chains presented below share a single source sample, sequenced in a study of CD8+ T cells in alopecia areata. Cells pooled from cutaneous lymph nodes were sorted on CD4, CD8alpha, NKG2D, NKG2ACE and other markers. cDNA prepared by RNA extraction and subsequent reverse transcription served as the template for sequencing. Generated by immunoSEQ multiplex PCR, the TCRdb table keeps only in-frame clones and is missing some. Listed for the sample are about 300,000 clones, none seen a single time. Sequencing was performed on CD4+ T cells sorted from a lymph node. These receptors were obtained from a C3H/HeJ mouse with alopecia areata. For this mouse line, the MHC haplotype is H2-k.

Many counts were recorded for this clone. Germline and genes here are mouse. The read ends 4 residues early relative to the CDR3; the germline J gene fills the gap. The genes are TRBV15 and TRBJ2-5; weak D call: TRBD2 (6 bases). Per the germline V gene, CDR1 is SGHND and CDR2 is FRSKSL. This CDR3 has 12 residues. The CDR3 DNA, read in part, is TGTGCGCCGCCGGGGGGCCAAGAC. It yields the protein CAPPGGQD. The full CDR3 sequence reads CAPPGGQDTQYF.

This clone was found a few times. Gene names refer to mouse genes. Coverage ceases 4 residues before the CDR3 finishes, and the germline J gene fills in the end. This CDR3 is also generated by other DNA sequences in the sample. V gene TRBV19 combines with J gene TRBJ1-2; D perhaps matches TRBD1 (5 bases). Germline lookup yields CDR1 FNHDT and CDR2 SITEND (reference sequence). The CDR3 is made up of 15 amino acids. V lost 4 bases and J lost 0, with 13 bases in between. The covered CDR3 bases are TGTGCCAGCAGTCCTCGACAAGGGGCAAACTCC. Protein sequence: CASSPRQGANS. The entire CDR3 sequence reads CASSPRQGANSDYTF. Based on the CDR3 plus reference TRBV19 and TRBJ1-2, the full variable domain is GGIITQTPKFLIGQEGQKLTLKCQQNFNHDTMYWYRQDSGKGLRLIYYSITENDLQKGDLSEGYDASREKKSSFSLTVTSAQKNEMAVFLCASSPRQGANSDYTFGSGTRLLVI.

The sample holds a few counts of this clone. The listed genes are named as in mouse. The CDR3 is cut off 4 residues early in the read; its end comes from the germline J gene. This sample includes further DNA sequences coding for the same CDR3. The chain joins TRBV13-1 to TRBJ2-4; 7 nucleotides agree with TRBD2. Germline V gene sequence: CDR1 NSHNY, CDR2 SYGAGN. The trim removed 1 base at V and 1 base at J, leaving 3 bases unmatched. CDR3 length: 15 residues. The CDR3 sequence is CASSDLGEGQNTLYF. The sequenced CDR3 bases are TGTGCCAGCAGTGATCTGGGGGAGGGTCAAAAC.

Details on this clone: Gene names refer to mouse genes. The read terminates 3 residues ahead of where the CDR3 ends, so the germline J gene completes it. This chain joins TRBV5 and TRBJ1-6; 9 bases align to TRBD1. TRBJ1-6 is identified as an open reading frame with a role that is uncertain. Unmatched junction bases numbered 4, after V lost 3 bases and J lost 7 bases. Germline-derived CDR1 and CDR2 are LGHNA and YNLKQL (reference sequence). The CDR3 is 15 amino acids. The CDR3 protein is CASSHADRGNSPLYF. CDR3 DNA, as far as it was read: TGTGCCAGCAGCCACGCGGACAGGGGAAATTCGCCC.

This clone was seen more than once but under ten times. Gene names follow the mouse nomenclature. The read finishes 4 residues shy of the CDR3 end, and the germline J gene is used to complete it. V gene TRBV5 combines with J gene TRBJ2-3; a possible D gene is TRBD1 (6 bases). CDR1 is LGHNA and CDR2 is YNLKQL in the germline V gene (reference sequence). V dropped 4 bases and J dropped 1 base, with 12 bases sitting between them. This CDR3 spans 15 amino acids. This chain's CDR3 is CASSRTEGGAETLYF. CDR3 DNA, as far as it was read: TGTGCCAGCAGCCGGACAGAGGGGGGTGCAGAA.

On this clone: The listed genes are named as in mouse. The CDR3 end falls 4 residues outside the read, so it is completed with the germline J gene. V gene TRBV13-1 combines with J gene TRBJ2-7; a possible D gene is TRBD1 (6 bases). Trimming left V 4 bases short and J 3 bases short, with 8 bases between. Germline CDR1 reads NSHNY; CDR2 reads SYGAGN. The CDR3 totals 12 residues. Partial CDR3 DNA: TGTGCCAGCAGTAAGGACAGCTAT. It is translated as CASSKDSY. Given in full, the CDR3 is CASSKDSYEQYF.

This clone has only a few counts. Germline and genes here are mouse. The sequence runs out 4 residues before the end of the CDR3; the remainder is reconstructed from the germline J gene. The V call is TRBV13-1, the J call TRBJ2-2, with TRBD1 matching over 7 bases. V dropped 3 bases and J dropped 0; count of bases not matched to a gene: 5. The CDR3 is 16 amino acids. Germline V gene lookup returns CDR1 NSHNY and CDR2 SYGAGN. The CDR3 loop reads CASSGGDRSNTGQLYF. CDR3 DNA, as far as it was read: TGTGCCAGCAGTGGCGGGGACAGATCAAACACCGGG.

On this clone: Mouse gene names and germline throughout. Coverage ceases 3 residues before the CDR3 finishes, and the germline J gene fills in the end. The same CDR3 can be traced to other DNA sequences in this sample. The chain employs TRBV13-1 and TRBJ1-6; TRBD1 agrees at 7 bases. Being an ORF, TRBJ1-6 has a function that is uncertain. V lost 2 bases and J lost 1; bases outside the gene matches: 0. CDR1 and CDR2 from the germline V gene are NSHNY and SYGAGN. The CDR3 is 15 amino acids. CDR3 sequence reads: CASSDRGSYNSPLYF. CDR3 DNA (partial): TGTGCCAGCAGTGACAGGGGGTCCTATAATTCGCCC.

A word on this clone: This likely traces to a read error, being one base from a far larger clone. Here the gene names and germline are mouse. With the read ending 4 residues before the CDR3 end, the germline J gene is used to fill in that end. The chain has TRBV13-1 and TRBJ2-1, with 10 bases aligning to TRBD2. Germline CDR1 NSHNY, CDR2 SYGAGN. The CDR3 is 15 residues long. J was trimmed by 1 base and V by 5 bases; bases with no gene match: 3. CDR3 loop: CASRSTGGNYAEQFF. CDR3 DNA (partial): TGTGCCAGCAGGTCGACTGGGGGGAACTATGCT.

Of note for this clone: Germline and genes: mouse. The read falls 4 residues short of the CDR3 end, and the missing part is taken from the germline J gene. This chain links TRBV5 with TRBJ2-7; D not resolved. Germline loops: CDR1 LGHNA, CDR2 YNLKQL (reference sequence). The CDR3 extends over 12 amino acids. The germline V and J ends were trimmed by 2 bases and 3 bases, with 5 bases remaining between them. The CDR3 loop reads CASSQRLYEQYF. Partial CDR3 DNA: TGTGCCAGCAGCCAAAGACTCTAT.

The sample holds a few counts of this clone. The gene names given are mouse names. Read data end 3 residues before the CDR3 end; the end is taken from the germline J gene. The V gene is TRBV13-2, the J gene TRBJ1-6, with D uncertain. TRBJ1-6 carries the ORF label, with uncertain function. The V and J ends lost 5 bases and 5 bases respectively, with 5 bases between them. Germline V gene sequence: CDR1 NNHNN, CDR2 SYGAGS (reference sequence). This CDR3 has 12 residues. The CDR3 sequence: CASGMDNSPLYF. The sequenced part of the CDR3 DNA is TGTGCCAGCGGCATGGATAATTCGCCC.

This clone was detected a few times. Mouse gene names and germline throughout. The CDR3 is cut off 4 residues early in the read; its end comes from the germline J gene. Other DNA sequences in the same sample also yield this CDR3. The V gene is TRBV19, the J gene TRBJ2-3; weak D call: TRBD2 (5 bases). V was pared by 2 bases and J by 0 bases, with 10 bases between. The length of the CDR3 is 15 residues. Germline V lookup: CDR1 FNHDT, CDR2 SITEND (reference sequence). The CDR3 DNA, read in part, is TGTGCCAGCAGTATGTCTGGGAGTAGTGCAGAA. Translating gives CASSMSGSSAE. The whole CDR3 reads CASSMSGSSAETLYF. The whole variable domain, filled in from reference TRBV19 and TRBJ2-3, reads GGIITQTPKFLIGQEGQKLTLKCQQNFNHDTMYWYRQDSGKGLRLIYYSITENDLQKGDLSEGYDASREKKSSFSLTVTSAQKNEMAVFLCASSMSGSSAETLYFGSGTRLTVL.

Remarks on this clone: These gene names are mouse names. The CDR3 is cut off 4 residues early in the read; its end comes from the germline J gene. The same CDR3 is also encoded by other DNA sequences in this sample. This chain uses TRBV13-3 with TRBJ1-2; 8 bases fit TRBD1. The CDR3 contains 13 residues. Germline CDR1 NNHDY, CDR2 SYVADS. Germline trimming cut 5 bases from V and 2 bases from J; bases unmatched to any gene: 2. Partial CDR3 DNA: TGTGCCAGCAGGAGACAGGGGAACTCC. This codes for CASRRQGNS. The CDR3 reads in full as CASRRQGNSDYTF.

As concerns this clone: Mouse names are used for the genes. The sequence runs out 4 residues before the end of the CDR3; the remainder is reconstructed from the germline J gene. V gene TRBV31 combines with J gene TRBJ1-1; TRBD1 matches 8 bases. Germline CDR1 reads GKSSPN; CDR2 reads SITVG. Trimming removed 5 bases from V and 1 base from J; junction bases left unmatched: 0. This CDR3 is 12 amino acids long. This chain's CDR3 is CAWGTGNTEVFF. The sequenced CDR3 bases are TGTGCCTGGGGGACAGGGAACACA. The entire variable domain, with the rest obtained from reference TRBV31 and TRBJ1-1, is as follows: AQTIHQWPVAEIKAVGSPLSLGCTIKGKSSPNLYWYWQATGGTLQQLFYSITVGQVESVVQLNLSASRPKDDQFILSTEKLLLSHSGFYLCAWGTGNTEVFFGKGTRLTVV.

This clone has just a few counts. Each gene name is a mouse one. The read terminates 4 residues before the CDR3 end, so the remaining end is supplied by the germline J gene. V and J are TRBV13-3 and TRBJ1-2; D may be TRBD1 (6 bases). Germline CDR1 reads NNHDY; CDR2 reads SYVADS. The ends were cut back, 5 bases at V and 1 base at J, with 9 bases in the middle. The CDR3 runs to 13 residues. The CDR3 bases that were read are TGTGCCAGCAGGGACAGAAAAAACTCC. It codes for CASRDRKNS. The CDR3 as a whole reads CASRDRKNSDYTF.

In the case of this clone: Gene labels here are mouse ones. Coverage ceases 4 residues before the CDR3 finishes, and the germline J gene fills in the end. V usage is TRBV1 and J usage is TRBJ2-5, with D possibly matching TRBD1 (6 bases). From germline, CDR1 is NSQYPW and CDR2 LRSPGD (reference sequence). The CDR3 totals 14 residues. CDR3 sequence: CTCSAGTAGDTQYF. The CDR3 DNA, read in part, is TGCACCTGCAGTGCAGGGACAGCCGGGGAC.

Comments on this clone: The listed genes are named as in mouse. The missing CDR3 end, 4 residues past where the read stops, is filled in from the germline J gene. At the DNA level, this CDR3 is encoded by other sequences in the same sample as well. The chain is built from TRBV13-1 and TRBJ2-5; TRBD1 aligns across 7 bases. The V gene's germline CDR1 is NSHNY and CDR2 SYGAGN. The CDR3 has 15 residues. Unmatched junction bases numbered 4, after V lost 3 bases and J lost 0 bases. CDR3 amino acids: CASSGDRINQDTQYF. Partial CDR3 DNA: TGTGCCAGCAGTGGGGACAGAATTAACCAAGAC.

A word on this clone: Gene names denote mouse genes. The CDR3 end is not reached by the read, which stops 4 residues before it; the germline J gene fills it in. The same CDR3 arises from other DNA sequences in this sample as well. The rearrangement uses TRBV31 and TRBJ2-1; 8 bases are a match to TRBD2. The J segment lost 0 bases and the V segment lost 0 bases, leaving 4 bases of the junction unmatched. The CDR3 spans 16 residues. The germline CDR1 and CDR2 sequences are GKSSPN and SITVG. The DNA read from the CDR3 is TGTGCCTGGAGTCTAGGGCTGGGGGGTAACTATGCT. It translates to CAWSLGLGGNYA. The entire CDR3 protein reads CAWSLGLGGNYAEQFF.

Comments on this clone: Gene labels here are mouse ones. The part of the CDR3 DNA that was read is TGTGCCAGCAGGGACTGGGAGACCACCGGG. Amino acids: CASRDWETTG. The CDR3 as a whole reads CASRDWETTGQLYF. This rearrangement joins TRBV13-1 to TRBJ2-2, with 8 bases matching TRBD2. Read sequence stops 4 residues before the CDR3 end, and the germline J gene provides the missing end. The V and J ends lost 5 bases and 4 bases, in that order; junction bases with no gene match: 4. Germline CDR1 NSHNY, CDR2 SYGAGN. This CDR3 spans 14 amino acids.

In its sample, this clone was seen a few times. Mouse gene names and germline throughout. The observed sequence ends 4 residues before the CDR3 terminus, with the missing tail filled in from the germline J gene. The same CDR3 is also encoded by other DNA sequences in this sample. V gene TRBV19 combines with J gene TRBJ2-5; the D is unclear. The CDR3 spans 13 residues. The V end was cut by 1 base, the J end by 2 bases, with 5 bases between. Germline CDR1 FNHDT, CDR2 SITEND (reference sequence). CDR3 DNA, as far as it was read: TGTGCCAGCAGTATACAGATCCAAGAC. Its translation: CASSIQIQD. The CDR3 as a whole reads CASSIQIQDTQYF.

This clone has just a few counts. Any gene name here is a mouse gene name. The CDR3 end lies 4 residues beyond the end of the read and is filled in from the germline J gene. V usage is TRBV13-1 and J usage is TRBJ2-1, with 9 bases lining up with TRBD2. This CDR3 comprises 16 residues. Germline V gene sequence: CDR1 NSHNY, CDR2 SYGAGN. V lost 3 bases and J lost 2; bases outside the gene matches: 6. Here the CDR3 reads CASSGNWGVYYAEQFF. Incomplete CDR3 DNA: TGTGCCAGCAGTGGAAACTGGGGGGTCTACTATGCT.

With respect to this clone: All gene names here are mouse names. The read gets to within 4 residues of the CDR3 end, and the germline J gene fills in the rest. The rearrangement uses TRBV14 and TRBJ2-1; D possibly corresponds to TRBD1 (6 bases). V was trimmed by 4 bases and J by 5 bases, leaving 7 bases between them. The CDR3 contains 12 residues. Germline-derived CDR1 and CDR2 are SGHDT and FRDEAV. The CDR3 loop reads CASSRDNAEQFF. Partial CDR3 DNA: TGTGCCAGCAGTCGGGACAATGCT.